Each of the 14 T cell receptor beta chains below was sequenced from the same sample in a study of T cells in localized non-small cell lung cancer. Some clones are missing from TCRdb's copy, which holds only in-frame ones; the method was immunoSEQ multiplex PCR. In the table there are thousands of clones, over 14% of which are singletons. Sequenced material: normal lung tissue next to the tumor, taken before any cancer treatment. The receptors here all came from a male donor older than 55 with stage II squamous cell lung carcinoma.

This clone was counted at least ten times. This chain links TRBV11-3 with TRBJ2-1; 8 bases fit TRBD2. The ends lost 3 bases at V and 6 bases at J; junction bases unmatched: 10. The CDR3 runs 16 residues. Germline V gives CDR1 SGHNT, CDR2 YENEEA. Here the CDR3 reads CASSLGQGSGINEQFF. CDR3 coding DNA: TGTGCCAGCAGCTTGGGGCAGGGTAGCGGGATCAATGAGCAGTTCTTC.

The chain recombines TRBV25-1 with TRBJ1-2; D not resolved. Trimming removed 8 bases at V and 8 bases at J, with 15 bases between. CDR3 size: 12 residues. The germline CDR1 and CDR2 sequences are MGHDK and SYGVNS. CDR3 region: CASLRRDGGYTF. The CDR3 DNA reads as TGTGCCAGCCTAAGGAGGGATGGAGGCTACACCTTC.

A few counts support this clone. This rearrangement joins TRBV11-3 to TRBJ1-2; TRBD1 might be the D (5 bases). The ends were cut back, 1 base at V and 4 bases at J, with 13 bases in the middle. The germline V gene has CDR1 SGHNT and CDR2 YENEEA. CDR3 length: 15 amino acids. Here the CDR3 reads CASSLGGGFGYGYTF. The CDR3, as DNA: TGTGCCAGCAGCTTAGGTGGGGGATTCGGCTATGGCTACACCTTC.

Only a few counts were recorded for this clone. The CDR3 loop is CASSPGQGINYGYTF. The CDR3 DNA reads TGTGCCAGCAGCCCGGGACAGGGTATTAACTATGGCTACACCTTC. The chain links TRBV11-3 to TRBJ1-2, with TRBD1 matching 9 bases. The CDR3 sequence is 15 residues long. V dropped 5 bases and J dropped 1; count of bases not matched to a gene: 5. CDR1 is SGHNT and CDR2 is YENEEA in the germline V gene.

The rearrangement links TRBV11-3 to TRBJ1-2; the D gene is possibly TRBD1 (6 bases). CDR3 size: 14 residues. Germline values: CDR1 SGHNT, CDR2 YENEEA. V gave up 5 bases and J gave up 6 bases, with 16 bases separating them. CDR3: CASSQAQGRNGYTF. DNA of the CDR3: TGTGCCAGCAGCCAAGCGCAGGGGAGGAATGGCTACACCTTC. Full variable domain (outside the CDR3, taken from reference TRBV11-3 and TRBJ1-2): EAGVVQSPRYKIIEKKQPVAFWCNPISGHNTLYWYLQNLGQGPELLIRYENEEAVDDSQLPKDRFSAERLKGVDSTLKIQPAELGDSAVYLCASSQAQGRNGYTFGSGTRLTVV.

The chain has TRBV11-3 and TRBJ1-1; D unresolved. V shed 5 bases and J shed 0 bases, with 13 bases lying between them. Per germline, CDR1 SGHNT and CDR2 YENEEA. CDR3 length: 15 amino acids. The DNA of the CDR3 is TGTGCCAGCAGCCACAGAGGGAGCGTGAACACTGAAGCTTTCTTT. Protein sequence: CASSHRGSVNTEAFF.

This clone was recorded a few times. The gene calls are TRBV28 and TRBJ2-7; a possible D gene is TRBD2 (6 bases). V was shortened by 6 bases and J by 0 bases, with 12 bases between the two germline ends. The length of the CDR3 is 14 residues. CDR1 and CDR2 from the germline V gene are MDHEN and SYDVKM. The CDR3 DNA follows: TGTGCCAGCAGCCTTAGCGGAAGCTCCTACGAGCAGTACTTC. This encodes CASSLSGSSYEQYF.

The chain has TRBV30 and TRBJ2-7; 9 bases map to TRBD1. The ends lost 4 bases at V and 0 bases at J; junction bases unmatched: 7. Germline values: CDR1 GTSNPN, CDR2 SVGIG (reference sequence). This CDR3 has 15 residues. In DNA, the CDR3 is TGTGCCTGGACCATACAGGGGGCAGGCTCCTACGAGCAGTACTTC. It encodes CAWTIQGAGSYEQYF.

The chain links TRBV19 to TRBJ2-2; possibly TRBD2 for D (6 bases). This CDR3 comprises 16 residues. Germline CDR1 reads LNHDA; CDR2 reads SQIVND (reference sequence). V shed 5 bases and J shed 0 bases, with 13 bases lying between them. CDR3 in DNA: TGTGCCAGTAGTGCCCCGGGACTCCCGAACACCGGGGAGCTGTTTTTT. This gives the protein CASSAPGLPNTGELFF. The full variable domain, with the rest looked up from reference TRBV19 and TRBJ2-2, is DGGITQSPKYLFRKEGQNVTLSCEQNLNHDAMYWYRQDPGQGLRLIYYSQIVNDFQKGDIAEGYSVSREKKESFPLTVTSAQKNPTAFYLCASSAPGLPNTGELFFGEGSRLTVL.

V and J are TRBV6-8 and TRBJ2-1; maybe TRBD2 (5 bases). Germline CDR1 and CDR2: MNHGY and SAAAGT. CDR3 length: 14 residues. V was cut by 6 bases and J by 7 bases, with 16 bases left in between. The CDR3 DNA follows: TGTGCCAGCAGGGAGAGCGGTGTTGTGAATGAGCAGTTCTTC. The encoded protein is CASRESGVVNEQFF.

In DNA, the CDR3 is TGTGCCAGCAGGCCCACAGCAAAAGCCTACAATGAGCAGTTCTTC. Translation gives CASRPTAKAYNEQFF. This chain connects TRBV6-8 to TRBJ2-1; D remains ambiguous. The germline V gene encodes CDR1 MNHGY and CDR2 SAAAGT. This CDR3 has 15 amino acids. V was pared by 6 bases and J by 2 bases, with 14 bases between.

The CDR3 DNA follows: TGTGCCAGCAGCTTAGTCCGAGGGCCCGGGGAGCTGTTTTTT. This translates into CASSLVRGPGELFF. The chain links TRBV11-3 to TRBJ2-2; maybe TRBD2 (5 bases). The CDR3 is 14 amino acids. Trimming left V 1 base short and J 6 bases short, with 9 bases between. The germline CDR1 and CDR2 sequences are SGHNT and YENEEA.

The chain uses TRBV19 and TRBJ1-1; D is unclear. Trimming cost V 5 bases and J 3 bases, with 10 bases left between them. The CDR3 has 13 amino acids. The germline V gene has CDR1 LNHDA and CDR2 SQIVND (reference sequence). CDR3 DNA: TGTGCCAGTAGTCCTGGATCATACACTGAAGCTTTCTTT. Encoded protein: CASSPGSYTEAFF.

The table lists this clone with a few counts. J is TRBJ1-1 and V is TRBV9; D is unresolved. Germline V gene sequence: CDR1 SGDLS, CDR2 YYNGEE. The V and J ends lost 7 bases and 0 bases respectively, with 13 bases between them. The CDR3 totals 14 residues. CDR3 sequence (DNA): TGTGCCAGCCGGGCAAACGGACTGAACACTGAAGCTTTCTTT. This gives the protein CASRANGLNTEAFF.